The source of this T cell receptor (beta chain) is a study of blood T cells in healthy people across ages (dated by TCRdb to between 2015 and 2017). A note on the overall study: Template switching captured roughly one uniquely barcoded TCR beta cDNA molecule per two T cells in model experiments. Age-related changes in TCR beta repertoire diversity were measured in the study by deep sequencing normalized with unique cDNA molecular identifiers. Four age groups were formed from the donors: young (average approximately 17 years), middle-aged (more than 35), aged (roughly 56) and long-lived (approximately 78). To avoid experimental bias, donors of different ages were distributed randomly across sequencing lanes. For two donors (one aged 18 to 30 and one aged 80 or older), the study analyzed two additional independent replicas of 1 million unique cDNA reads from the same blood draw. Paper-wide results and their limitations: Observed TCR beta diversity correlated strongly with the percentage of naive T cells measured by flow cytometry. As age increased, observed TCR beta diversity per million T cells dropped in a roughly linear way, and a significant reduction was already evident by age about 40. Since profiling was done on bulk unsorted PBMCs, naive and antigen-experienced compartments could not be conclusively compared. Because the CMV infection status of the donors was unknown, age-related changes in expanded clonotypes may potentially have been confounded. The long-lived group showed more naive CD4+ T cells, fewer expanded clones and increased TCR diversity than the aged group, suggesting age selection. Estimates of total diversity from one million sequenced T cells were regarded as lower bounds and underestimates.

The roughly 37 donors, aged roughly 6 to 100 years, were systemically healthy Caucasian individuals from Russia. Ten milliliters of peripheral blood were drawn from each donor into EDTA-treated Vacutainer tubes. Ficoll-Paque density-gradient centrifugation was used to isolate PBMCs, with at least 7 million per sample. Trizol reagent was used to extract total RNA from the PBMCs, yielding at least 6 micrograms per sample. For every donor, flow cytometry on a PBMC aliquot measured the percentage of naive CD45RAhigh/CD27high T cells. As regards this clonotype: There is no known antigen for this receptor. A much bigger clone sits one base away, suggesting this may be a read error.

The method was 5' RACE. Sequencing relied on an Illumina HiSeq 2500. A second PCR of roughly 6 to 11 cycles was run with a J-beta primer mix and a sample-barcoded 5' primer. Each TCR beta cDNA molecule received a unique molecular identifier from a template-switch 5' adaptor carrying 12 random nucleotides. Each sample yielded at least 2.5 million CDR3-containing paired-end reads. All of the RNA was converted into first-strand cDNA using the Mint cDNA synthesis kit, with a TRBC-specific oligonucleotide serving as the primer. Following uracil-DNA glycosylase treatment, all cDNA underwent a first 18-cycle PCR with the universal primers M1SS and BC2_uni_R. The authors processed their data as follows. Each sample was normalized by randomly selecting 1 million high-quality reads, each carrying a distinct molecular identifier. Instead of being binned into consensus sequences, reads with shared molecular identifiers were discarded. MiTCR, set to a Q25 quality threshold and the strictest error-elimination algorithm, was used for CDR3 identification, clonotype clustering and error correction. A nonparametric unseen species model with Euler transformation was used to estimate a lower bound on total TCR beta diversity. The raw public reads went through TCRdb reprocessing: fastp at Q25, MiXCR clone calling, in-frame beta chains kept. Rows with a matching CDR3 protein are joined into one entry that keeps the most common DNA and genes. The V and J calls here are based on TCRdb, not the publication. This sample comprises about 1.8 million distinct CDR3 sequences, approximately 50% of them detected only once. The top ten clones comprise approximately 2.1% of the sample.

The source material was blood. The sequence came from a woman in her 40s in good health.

The CDR3 reads as follows: CASSHLPETQYF. The bases are TGTGCCAGCAGCCACTTACCGGAGACCCAGTACTTC. The rearrangement joined TRBV7-2 to TRBJ2-5, with the D gene not confidently named. The germline V gene sets CDR1 to SGHTA and CDR2 to FQGNSA. Trimming costs V 5 bases and J 5 bases, and their ends lie 9 bases apart. From cysteine to phenylalanine, the CDR3 is 12 amino acids long. Only the CDR3 part of the read is kept: 36 bases, read in frame from the first base.